This T cell receptor (beta chain) was profiled in a study of shared clonotypes between healthy human individuals (dated by TCRdb to 2020 to 2021). In the study overall: The cohort comprised two women and three men aged 18 to 49 years. For each donor, three plates each were used for CD4 naive and CD4 memory, two plates were used for CD8 naive, and one plate was used for CD8 memory. Blood TCR repertoires of five healthy adults were deeply sequenced to estimate repertoire size and the extent of clonotype sharing between individuals. Different laboratories and diverse techniques were used to prepare libraries and sequence TCR repertoires, to increase sequencing depth and limit assay-specific biases. Per donor, leukapheresis produced somewhere between about 0.94 and 8.9 billion PBMCs.

From the cysteine through the phenylalanine, the CDR3 covers 17 amino acids. The CDR3 DNA has 51 bases and is translated from base 1. Unmatched junction bases come to 17, with V trimmed by 6 bases and J by 7 bases. CDR1 and CDR2, looked up from the germline V gene (reference sequence), are GTSNPN and SVGIG. Using the deep immunoSEQ assay, multiplex PCR amplified TCR CDR3 regions from genomic DNA. Genomic DNA extracted from each cell subset was distributed evenly over all wells of several immunoSEQ 96-well plates, and each plate served as one replicate. For sorted subsets, around 0.2 ug of genomic DNA, equivalent to about 30,000 T cell genomes, went into each replicate PCR. Purified libraries were quantified with a Qubit 3.0 fluorometer, sized on a Bioanalyzer 2100, and re-quantified with the KAPA Library Quantification kit. Every immunoSEQ 96-well plate was sequenced on a dedicated single-read 150-cycle Illumina NextSeq 550 flow cell. The authors processed their data as follows. Because the immunoSEQ output held only junctional sequences and lacked quality scores, the filtering could not match the filtering applied to full-length reads. Sequences were annotated with PyIR, a Python wrapper for IgBLAST v1.9, and V/J genes and CDR3 were assigned using IMGT germline references. Reads with weak V/J assignments (E-value above 1e-6), missing CDR3, stop codons, out-of-frame junctions, or ambiguous translated residues were removed. A V3J clonotype was defined by an identical inferred V gene, J gene, and CDR3 amino acid sequence. To compute the percentage overlap between repertoires, the number of shared unique clonotypes was divided by the size of the smaller repertoire. Three approaches were used to assess repertoire richness: RTK rarefaction, the Chao1 estimator, and Recon v2.1 estimates of unobserved clonotypes. Generation probabilities for all TCRbeta clonotypes obtained by the gDNA method from a handful of donors were computed using OLGA. This is the immuneACCESS table as TCRdb keeps it, with only in-frame sequences that have V and J called. A part of the clones is gone; compared with another copy, unresolved V genes explain less than half, and the rest is unexplained. V and J calls and clone size follow that table, whereas D and trimming were derived from the DNA. This sample comprises approximately 1,000,000 clones, 75% to 85% of them detected only once. Jointly, the top ten make up around 0.47% of the sample.

Healthy HIV-negative adults with no recently reported acute infections or vaccinations were included as donors. All donors were Caucasian adults living in Nashville, Tennessee, USA. CD4+ T cells were enriched by magnetic negative selection; naive cells were then positively selected on CD45RA, and the negative fraction formed the memory subset. Blood was obtained by leukapheresis, after which PBMCs were separated by Ficoll-Histopaque density gradient centrifugation and cryopreserved in liquid nitrogen vapor phase. Analytical flow cytometry was used to check the purity and quantity of each magnetically sorted T cell population. From each sorted fraction, genomic DNA was isolated and quantified by UV absorbance on a Nanodrop 2000c. Of note for this clone: This receptor's antigen is unknown. Per-base quality was not reported, and no clone a single base away is much larger than it.

What the research found in general, with its limitations: Clonotypes shared by all four sorted-subset donors showed higher generation probabilities than non-shared clonotypes. Pairwise subsampling indicated that sequencing depth was expected to affect the degree of clonotype sharing among donors. Sampling was restricted to blood, and TCR repertoires in tissue are likely to differ from TCR repertoires in blood. The small number of donors limited the genetic and exposure-history diversity represented. Rarefaction of sorted-subset datasets indicated incomplete sequencing despite the large sequencing depth. Across a few donors, approximately 5% of naive CD4, 3.5% of naive CD8, 2.3% of memory CD4, and 0.3% to 0.45% of memory CD8 clonotypes were shared. Naive subsets generally had larger estimated clonotype richness than memory subsets.

The TCR comes from a man aged 18 to 30 in good health. Some clones in this sample may be carry-over from other donors' samples. The rearrangement joined TRBV30 to TRBJ2-7; TRBD2 agrees with 14 junctional bases. Sequenced input: memory CD4+ T cells from PBMCs. The cell subset or site label of this sample denotes: CD45RA-negative fraction. The DNA reads as follows: TGTGCCTGCCCCGGGACTAGCGGGAGTCACCCGGAGGGGGAGCAGTACTTC. The encoded protein is CACPGTSGSHPEGEQYF.